What follows is one T cell receptor beta chain and its context. One end of the junction varies from germline; a read error may be responsible. Starting material of roughly 0.45 ug total RNA yielded TCR beta cDNA via a constant-region primer. Employing slightly modified ARM-PCR, three nested multiplex PCR rounds were run, and these gave rise to the TCR beta libraries. Using its own MiXCR run on the multiplex PCR reads, TCRdb lists one record per CDR3 protein. The sample consists of 100,000 or so distinct CDR3 sequences, more than 60% of them appearing once. The sample originates from a study of tumor-infiltrating lymphocytes in primary liver carcinoma. Each 20-30 mg portion of unsorted bulk tissue served as the source for co-extraction of RNA and DNA. The clonotype comes from a woman aged 60-70 years with primary liver carcinoma and hepatitis B virus infection. The sequencing input was liver tumor tissue from sampling region 5. The sample's subset: tumor region T5, tumor centre.

The CDR3 DNA follows: TGTACCTGGAGTGTAGTCGGGACTGCGGGTTGGACCCAGTACTTC. This codes for CTWSVVGTAGWTQYF. V is TRBV30 and J is TRBJ2-5, with a possible D match to TRBD2 (6 bases). Per germline, CDR1 GTSNPN and CDR2 SVGIG (reference sequence). CDR3 length equals 15 residues. The full variable domain, in which reference TRBV30 and TRBJ2-5 provide the parts outside the CDR3, is SQTIHQWPATLVQPVGSPLSLECTVEGTSNPNLYWYRQAAGRGLQLLFYSVGIGQISSEVPQNLSASRPQDRQFILSSKKLLLSDSGFYLCTWSVVGTAGWTQYFGPGTRLLVL.